The rows below give T cell receptor beta chains drawn from one sample of a study of a mutant IDH1 vaccine in newly diagnosed glioma. Antigen specificity for these receptors is unknown. Libraries were prepared by immunoSEQ multiplex PCR; TCRdb keeps only in-frame clonotypes and omits some of them. The sample shows over 45,000 clones, around 80% of them seen only once. Material: PBMCs, obtained from a glioma patient whose treatment included an IDH1 peptide vaccine. These receptors came from a woman in her 50s with glioma. CDR3s include the opening cysteine and the closing phenylalanine or tryptophan. Fields, in order: D gene, V gene, J gene, clone size, CDR3 DNA, CDR3 protein. D genes are given only for firm matches. Size is omitted from some rows. Given values are once, few, many or a class for expanded clones.

.	TRBV7-3	TRBJ1-1	.	TGTGCCAGCAGCATCCAAGGGGCTGGGTTTACTGAAGCTTTCTTT	CASSIQGAGFTEAFF
.	TRBV11-3	TRBJ2-3	.	TGTGCCAGCAGCTCCGAACCGGGACTCCTGGGAGATACGCAGTATTTT	CASSSEPGLLGDTQYF
.	TRBV7-3	TRBJ2-5	.	TGTGCCAGCAGCACGGACGTAAAAGAGACCCAGTACTTC	CASSTDVKETQYF
.	TRBV10-3	TRBJ1-6	.	TGTGCCATCAGTGAGCGGGGGGCGAGGAATTCACCCCTCCACTTT	CAISERGARNSPLHF
.	TRBV19	TRBJ1-4	.	TGTGCCAGCTCCCTGGTGGGGGCTGAAAAACTGTTTTTT	CASSLVGAEKLFF
TRBD1	TRBV15	TRBJ2-7	once	TGTGCCACCAGCAACCGGGACAGGGCCGAGCAGTACTTC	CATSNRDRAEQYF
.	TRBV5-6	TRBJ2-3	.	TGTGCCTCTCAGCTTGGGGGGCCCACAACGCAGTATTTT	CASQLGGPTTQYF
.	TRBV27	TRBJ2-2	.	TGTGCCAGCAGTCCGCGTGCCGGGGAGCTGTTTTTT	CASSPRAGELFF
.	TRBV6-1	TRBJ1-1	.	TGTGCCAGCAGTGAATGGGCCAGGACGTACACTGAAGCTTTCTTT	CASSEWARTYTEAFF
TRBD2	TRBV5-4	TRBJ2-3	.	TGTGCCAGCAAAGAGACTAGCAGCACAGATACGCAGTATTTT	CASKETSSTDTQYF